Listed below are T cell receptor beta chains from one sample, sequenced in a study of a mutant IDH1 vaccine in newly diagnosed glioma. Repertoires were generated with immunoSEQ multiplex PCR, while TCRdb's copy carries only in-frame clones and drops some. The data show 56,000 or so clones, with around 80% seen just once and less than 5.5% held by the top ten. These TCRs' antigens remain unknown. The material sequenced was PBMCs, taken from a glioma patient whose treatment included an IDH1 peptide vaccine. These receptors were collected from a woman aged 35 to 49 with glioma. Some clones in this sample may be carry-over from other donors' samples. Both conserved end residues are part of each CDR3. The D gene is left open where the match is weak. Clone size is stated in some rows and not others, as once, few, many or a class when expanded.

D	V	J	size	CDR3	DNA
-	TRBV4-1	TRBJ2-7	-	CASSHEEREQYF	TGCGCCAGCAGCCATGAAGAGCGTGAGCAGTACTTC
-	TRBV7-2	TRBJ1-2	-	CASRGGGWSYGYTF	TGTGCCAGCAGGGGGGGAGGGTGGAGCTATGGCTACACCTTC
-	TRBV7-2	TRBJ1-6	-	CASSLGTDPPLHF	TGTGCCAGCAGCTTAGGGACAGATCCACCCCTCCACTTT
-	TRBV19	TRBJ1-1	-	CASMFWGTEAFF	TGTGCCAGTATGTTCTGGGGCACTGAAGCTTTCTTT
-	TRBV19	TRBJ1-1	-	CASSILIGAEAFF	TGTGCCAGTAGTATATTAATAGGGGCTGAAGCTTTCTTT
-	TRBV10-3	TRBJ1-1	-	CAIRGSWGRRDTEAFF	TGTGCCATCAGGGGGTCGTGGGGACGTCGGGACACTGAAGCTTTCTTT
TRBD2	TRBV19	TRBJ2-7	-	CASSPWGGTYEQYF	TGTGCCAGTAGTCCCTGGGGGGGAACCTACGAGCAGTACTTC
-	TRBV5-1	TRBJ1-1	-	CASSLEAYLNTEAFF	TGCGCCAGCAGCTTGGAGGCGTATTTGAACACTGAAGCTTTCTTT
-	TRBV4-1	TRBJ2-3	-	CASALGARADTQYF	TGCGCCAGCGCACTGGGGGCTCGAGCAGATACGCAGTATTTT
TRBD2	TRBV6-5	TRBJ2-1	-	CASSPYSGGPYEQFF	TGTGCCAGCAGCCCTTATAGCGGGGGGCCTTACGAGCAGTTCTTC
-	TRBV4-2	TRBJ1-1	-	CASSPSGSNTEAFF	TGTGCCAGCAGCCCGAGCGGATCTAACACTGAAGCTTTCTTT
-	TRBV29-1	TRBJ2-1	-	CSLSSGNEQFF	TGCAGCCTTTCCAGCGGCAATGAGCAGTTCTTC
-	TRBV5-5	TRBJ1-1	-	CASSFQLTPEAFF	TGTGCCAGCAGCTTTCAGCTTACCCCTGAAGCTTTCTTT
-	TRBV5-4	TRBJ2-5	-	CASSFPLAGQETQYF	TGTGCCAGCAGCTTCCCCTTGGCAGGGCAAGAGACCCAGTACTTC
-	TRBV30	TRBJ2-7	-	CAWGPLAYEQYF	TGTGCCTGGGGTCCCCTTGCTTACGAGCAGTACTTC
TRBD1	TRBV27	TRBJ1-1	-	CASSDSRTGNRLGTEAFF	TGTGCCAGCAGTGACTCGCGGACAGGGAATCGGTTGGGCACTGAAGCTTTCTTT
-	TRBV6-1	TRBJ1-1	-	CASSRQEMNTEAFF	TGTGCCAGCAGTAGACAGGAGATGAACACTGAAGCTTTCTTT
-	TRBV5-5	TRBJ2-6	-	CASSLLGTGANVLTF	TGTGCCAGCAGCCTCCTTGGTACTGGGGCCAACGTCCTGACTTTC
-	TRBV10-2	TRBJ2-7	-	CASSESRAGDNYEQYF	TGCGCCAGCAGTGAGTCGAGGGCGGGGGACAACTACGAGCAGTACTTC
TRBD1	TRBV5-6	TRBJ1-2	-	CASSLSPGQSYGYTF	TGTGCCAGCAGCCTCTCCCCGGGACAGAGCTATGGCTACACCTTC
-	TRBV30	TRBJ2-1	-	CAWSSIAEQFF	TGTGCCTGGAGCTCAATCGCTGAGCAGTTCTTC
TRBD1	TRBV7-2	TRBJ1-2	-	CASSKDRTLRAGYTF	TGTGCCAGCAGTAAGGACAGGACCCTTCGTGCTGGCTACACCTTC
-	TRBV19	TRBJ1-6	-	CASSISRARSYNSPLHF	TGTGCCAGTAGTATATCCAGGGCACGGTCCTATAATTCACCCCTCCACTTT
-	TRBV29-1	TRBJ1-1	few	CSVWKVGTEAFF	TGCAGCGTTTGGAAGGTGGGGACTGAAGCTTTCTTT
-	TRBV5-5	TRBJ1-1	few	CASSLVALAGEAFF	TGTGCCAGCAGCTTGGTAGCCCTAGCGGGTGAAGCTTTCTTT
-	TRBV10-3	TRBJ2-2	-	CAIRGELGNTGELFF	TGTGCCATCAGGGGGGAATTGGGGAACACCGGGGAGCTGTTTTTT
TRBD1	TRBV9	TRBJ2-7	-	CASSARTGLHEQYF	TGTGCCAGCAGCGCCCGGACAGGACTCCACGAGCAGTACTTC
-	TRBV10-3	TRBJ2-2	-	CAIRSDKVAPGELFF	TGTGCCATCAGATCGGACAAGGTCGCACCCGGGGAGCTGTTTTTT
-	TRBV6-1	TRBJ1-5	-	CASTRQTSNQPQHF	TGTGCCAGCACCAGACAAACCAGCAATCAGCCCCAGCATTTT
TRBD1	TRBV10-3	TRBJ1-1	-	CATTTTGVNTEAFF	TGTGCCACCACCACGACAGGGGTGAACACTGAAGCTTTCTTT
-	TRBV15	TRBJ1-5	-	CATSLRGGGQPQHF	TGTGCCACCAGCCTCCGGGGGGGTGGACAGCCCCAGCATTTT
TRBD2	TRBV7-3	TRBJ2-3	-	CASSPVATSGSTDTQYF	TGTGCCAGCAGCCCCGTAGCGACTAGCGGGTCCACAGATACGCAGTATTTT
-	TRBV4-2	TRBJ2-2	-	CASSHDGDSTGELFF	TGTGCCAGCAGCCACGATGGGGACTCCACCGGGGAGCTGTTTTTT
-	TRBV5-1	TRBJ2-7	-	CASSLGQLSYEQYF	TGCGCCAGCAGCTTGGGTCAGCTTTCCTACGAGCAGTACTTC
-	TRBV5-1	TRBJ2-7	-	CASSYMIAGDSYEQYF	TGCGCCAGCAGCTACATGATCGCAGGGGACTCCTACGAGCAGTACTTC
-	TRBV4-2	TRBJ1-2	-	CASSHNPGYGYTF	TGTGCCAGCAGCCACAACCCTGGCTATGGCTACACCTTC
TRBD1	TRBV6-6	TRBJ1-2	-	CASSYSEGAEYGYTF	TGTGCCAGCAGTTACTCAGAGGGGGCAGAGTATGGCTACACCTTC
-	TRBV19	TRBJ2-1	-	CASSQGPSLYNEQFF	TGTGCCAGTAGTCAGGGGCCCTCCTTATACAATGAGCAGTTCTTC
TRBD2	TRBV7-2	TRBJ2-1	-	CASSLASGGYNEQFF	TGTGCCAGCAGCTTAGCTAGCGGGGGGTACAATGAGCAGTTCTTC
-	TRBV18	TRBJ2-1	-	CASSAQPSSYNEQFF	TGTGCCAGCTCAGCTCAGCCGAGCTCCTACAATGAGCAGTTCTTC